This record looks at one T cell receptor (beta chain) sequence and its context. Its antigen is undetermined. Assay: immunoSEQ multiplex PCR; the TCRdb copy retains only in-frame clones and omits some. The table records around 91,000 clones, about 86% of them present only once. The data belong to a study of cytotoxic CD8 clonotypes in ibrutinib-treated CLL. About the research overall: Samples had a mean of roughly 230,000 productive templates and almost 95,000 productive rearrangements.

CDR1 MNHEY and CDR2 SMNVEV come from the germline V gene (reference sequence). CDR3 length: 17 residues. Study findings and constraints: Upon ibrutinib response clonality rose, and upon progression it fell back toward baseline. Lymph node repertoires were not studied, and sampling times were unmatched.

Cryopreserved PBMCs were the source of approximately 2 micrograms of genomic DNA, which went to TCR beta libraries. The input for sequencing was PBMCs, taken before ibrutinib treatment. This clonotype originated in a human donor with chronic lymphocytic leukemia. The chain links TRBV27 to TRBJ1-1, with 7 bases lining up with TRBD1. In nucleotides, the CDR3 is TGTGACCAGCAAGAGAGACAGGGCCCGGCAAGGGACACTGAAGCTTTCTTT. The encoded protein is CDQQERQGPARDTEAFF.